Shown below are 32 T cell receptor beta chains from a single sample sequenced in a study of Graves' ophthalmopathy and Graves' hyperthyroidism. The TCR beta CDR3 regions underwent amplification from RNA transcripts. HTBI primers served in a first-round RT-PCR, which a second-round multiplex PCR followed. TCRdb itself ran the multiplex PCR reads through MiXCR, one entry per CDR3 protein. The sample lists over a million distinct CDR3 sequences; about 35% were seen once. Sample: peripheral blood or thyroid tissue (not recorded which). The receptors here all came from an adult man with Graves' hyperthyroidism.

This clonotype occurred a few times. The chain employs TRBV12-3 or TRBV12-4 and TRBJ1-2; D is possibly TRBD1 (5 bases). V was clipped by 3 bases and J by 4 bases, with 21 bases between them. The CDR3 contains 17 residues. In DNA form, the CDR3 reads TGTGCCAGCAGTTTCGATTCTGGGACCAGGGCAAGCTATGGCTACACCTTC. As protein: CASSFDSGTRASYGYTF.

This clonotype was observed many times. This chain uses TRBV20-1 with TRBJ1-5; D remains unclear. Germline CDR1 is DFQATT and CDR2 is SNEGSKA (reference sequence). Trimming stripped 6 bases from V and 2 bases from J, with 14 bases between. This CDR3 has 14 residues. CDR3 region: CSALKGEGNQPQHF. For the CDR3, the DNA is TGCAGTGCCCTAAAGGGCGAGGGCAATCAGCCCCAGCATTTT.

This clonotype was observed many times. The chain has TRBV15 and TRBJ2-2; D is ambiguous. Germline CDR1 is LNHNV and CDR2 is YYDKDF (reference sequence). V was pared by 3 bases and J by 3 bases, with 2 bases between. This CDR3 comprises 12 residues. The CDR3 DNA is TGTGCCACCAGCAGGGACACCGGGGAGCTGTTTTTT. It specifies CATSRDTGELFF.

As for this clonotype: An end of the junction differs from the germline gene, which may be a read error. This rearrangement joins TRBV7-6 to TRBJ1-4, with a tentative D call TRBD1 (6 bases). This CDR3 is built from 16 residues. The germline gives CDR1 SGHVS, CDR2 FNYEAQ. Here the CDR3 reads CARSLGISGDGEKLFF. DNA of the CDR3: TGTGCCAGAAGCTTAGGTATTTCAGGGGACGGTGAAAAACTGTTCTTT.

As for this clonotype: The CDR3 end shows no conserved phenylalanine or tryptophan, and so a read error is likely. No DNA is shown, since the ends of the CDR3 on it are uncertain; the CDR3 is the one TCRdb lists. The chain couples TRBV5-1 to TRBJ1-4. Germline CDR1 reads SGHRS; CDR2 reads YFSETQ. The CDR3 contains 10 residues when both ends are counted. The CDR3 protein is CASSLVDLNY.

This chain uses TRBV25-1 with TRBJ2-7; D possibly corresponds to TRBD1 (6 bases). Trimming removed 8 bases at V and 3 bases at J, with 32 bases between. The CDR3 has 19 residues. CDR1 is MGHDK, CDR2 SYGVNS, per germline. The CDR3 is CASSPKRLSGQGFYYEQYF. CDR3 nucleotides: TGTGCCAGCTCACCTAAACGTTTATCTGGGCAGGGGTTCTACTACGAGCAGTACTTC.

J is TRBJ2-5 and V is TRBV20-1; D is possibly TRBD1 (6 bases). With 6 bases removed from V and 9 bases from J, the gap between germline ends came to 20 bases. Germline V lookup: CDR1 DFQATT, CDR2 SNEGSKA (reference sequence). CDR3 length equals 13 residues. The CDR3 loop is CSAAFKGGGPQYF. As DNA, the CDR3 is TGCAGTGCCGCATTCAAAGGGGGTGGGCCCCAGTACTTC.

This chain uses TRBV4-2 with TRBJ1-2; D is undetermined. Germline assignment: CDR1 LGHNA and CDR2 YNFKEQ. Trimming removed 1 base from V and 4 bases from J, with 22 bases in between. This CDR3 is built from 18 residues. The CDR3 DNA reads as TGTGCCAGCAGCCAAGTAAAAGAACTTTCGGGGAACGTCTATGGCTACACCTTC. It codes for CASSQVKELSGNVYGYTF.

This clonotype was observed many times. The chain has TRBV20-1 and TRBJ1-6; tentative D call: TRBD1 (5 bases). The CDR3 sequence is 16 residues long. Trimming cost V 3 bases and J 0 bases, with 12 bases left between them. CDR1 and CDR2 (germline): DFQATT, SNEGSKA (reference sequence). The CDR3 nucleotides are TGCAGTGCTAGGCGGGGGGGGAGCTCCTATAATTCACCCCTCCACTTT. It translates to CSARRGGSSYNSPLHF.

The chain is built from TRBV9 and TRBJ2-5; 8 bases match TRBD1. The V gene end was trimmed by 6 bases and the J gene end by 4 bases; junction bases not matched to a gene: 11. The CDR3 runs to 15 residues. In germline, CDR1 is SGDLS, CDR2 YYNGEE. Here the CDR3 reads CASTQQGGSGETQYF. CDR3 nucleotides: TGTGCCAGCACCCAACAGGGGGGATCCGGAGAGACCCAGTACTTC.

This rearrangement joins TRBV2 to TRBJ2-7; D is possibly TRBD2 (5 bases). This CDR3 comprises 14 residues. Germline-derived CDR1 and CDR2 are SNHLY and FYNNEI. V was clipped by 1 base and J by 3 bases, with 10 bases between them. The CDR3 nucleotides read TGTGCCAGCAGTGAAGACCCAGGAGGCTACGAGCAGTACTTC. Translating gives CASSEDPGGYEQYF.

This clonotype was observed at least ten times. This chain links TRBV5-1 with TRBJ1-1; TRBD1 is a possible D gene (6 bases). V shed 0 bases and J shed 2 bases, with 8 bases lying between them. Germline V gives CDR1 SGHRS, CDR2 YFSETQ. This CDR3 region has 14 residues. The CDR3 DNA is TGCGCCAGCAGCTTGGAACAGGGAAACACTGAAGCTTTCTTT. Its protein product is CASSLEQGNTEAFF.

This clonotype was found many times. CDR3 loop: CASSFAGTGLQETQYF. CDR3 in DNA: TGTGCCAGCAGCTTCGCCGGGACAGGGTTACAAGAGACCCAGTACTTC. The J gene is TRBJ2-5, the V gene TRBV7-9, with TRBD1 matching over 9 bases. V shed 3 bases, J shed 2 bases, and the junction held 7 bases outside the gene matches. This CDR3 is built from 16 residues. Germline CDR1 SEHNR, CDR2 FQNEAQ (reference sequence).

The V gene is TRBV5-1, the J gene TRBJ2-7; 10 nucleotides agree with TRBD1. The CDR3 is made up of 17 amino acids. Germline assignment: CDR1 SGHRS and CDR2 YFSETQ. With 0 bases clipped from V and 5 bases from J, the junction kept 11 bases outside the gene matches. Written as DNA, the CDR3 is TGCGCCAGCAGCTTGGCCTTACGGACAGGGGGTTCCCACGAGCAGTACTTC. Protein: CASSLALRTGGSHEQYF.

The J gene is TRBJ2-7, the V gene TRBV5-1, with D hard to call. Germline CDR1 and CDR2: SGHRS and YFSETQ. CDR3 size: 12 residues. The V end lost 4 bases, the J end lost 6 bases, and 11 bases lay between the germline ends. The CDR3 region is CASSPQRTEQYF. The CDR3 DNA sequence: TGCGCCAGCAGCCCTCAGCGAACCGAGCAGTACTTC.

This clonotype appeared a few times. At one end the junction does not follow the germline gene, possibly because of a read error. The rearrangement joins TRBV10-3 to TRBJ2-7; D uncertain. The CDR3 runs 15 residues. From germline, CDR1 is ENHRY and CDR2 SYGVKD. This CDR3 reads CASSYSVETYYEQYF. The CDR3, as DNA: TGTGCCAGCAGTTACTCGGTAGAAACTTACTACGAGCAGTACTTC.

This clonotype appeared many times. CDR3 sequence: CASSARDGARPQHF. The CDR3 DNA follows: TGTGCCAGCAGTGCACGAGATGGTGCGCGGCCCCAGCATTTT. This sequence joins TRBV6-6 and TRBJ1-5, with no clear D. Germline V gene sequence: CDR1 MNHNY, CDR2 SVGAGI (reference sequence). The ends were cut back, 5 bases at V and 9 bases at J, with 17 bases in the middle. CDR3 size: 14 residues.

Note on this clonotype: The conserved phenylalanine or tryptophan normally closing the CDR3 is absent here, so this likely arose from a read error. The limits of the CDR3 on the DNA are not certain, so only TCRdb's listed CDR3 is given. The V gene is TRBV6-2 or TRBV6-3, the J gene TRBJ1-1. CDR1 and CDR2 from the germline V gene are MNHEY and SVGEGT. A total of 9 residues make up the CDR3, ends included. The CDR3 sequence is CASSYQLNR.

This clonotype was detected many times. The V call is TRBV4-3, the J call TRBJ1-5, with D possibly being TRBD1 (5 bases). This CDR3 has 15 residues. The ends were cut back, 0 bases at V and 7 bases at J, with 13 bases in the middle. The germline gives CDR1 LGHNA, CDR2 YSLEER. The CDR3 sequence is CASSQDLGGGQPQHF. Here the CDR3 DNA reads TGCGCCAGCAGCCAAGACCTGGGGGGAGGCCAGCCCCAGCATTTT.

The chain is built from TRBV24-1 and TRBJ1-5, with 7 positions matching TRBD1. CDR1 and CDR2 (germline): KGHDR, SFDVKD. V trimming: 5 bases; J trimming: 0 bases; junction bases outside the gene matches: 12. This CDR3 spans 18 amino acids. CDR3 loop: CATSGRDSHTSSNQPQHF. The DNA of the CDR3 is TGTGCCACCAGTGGCCGGGACAGCCATACCTCTAGCAATCAGCCCCAGCATTTT.

This clonotype was observed many times. V gene TRBV20-1 combines with J gene TRBJ1-1, with a weak D call TRBD1 (5 bases). V was cut by 1 base and J by 5 bases, with 14 bases left in between. This CDR3 has 14 amino acids. Germline CDR1 and CDR2: DFQATT and SNEGSKA (reference sequence). Written as DNA, the CDR3 is TGCAGTGCTAGAGGCCTCAGGGTTGGGACTGAAGCTTTCTTT. Translating it yields CSARGLRVGTEAFF.

The chain uses TRBV7-9 and TRBJ2-2, with TRBD1 matching over 8 bases. CDR1 is SEHNR, CDR2 FQNEAQ, per germline (reference sequence). The CDR3 loop spans 15 amino acids. The ends lost 8 bases at V and 9 bases at J; junction bases unmatched: 14. DNA of the CDR3: TGTGCCAGCCGCCGGGACAGGTTTCACCTTCGGGAGCTGTTTTTT. Protein: CASRRDRFHLRELFF. The whole variable domain, filled in from reference TRBV7-9 and TRBJ2-2, reads DTGVSQNPRHKITKRGQNVTFRCDPISEHNRLYWYRQTLGQGPEFLTYFQNEAQLEKSRLLSDRFSAERPKGSFSTLEIQRTEQGDSAMYLCASRRDRFHLRELFFGEGSRLTVL.

This clonotype was counted many times. The chain combines TRBV6-5 with TRBJ2-7, with no clear D. V shed 7 bases and J shed 0 bases, with 16 bases lying between them. Germline CDR1 MNHEY, CDR2 SVGAGI. This CDR3 has 15 amino acids. CDR3 residues: CASTRSSMSSYEQYF. CDR3 sequence (DNA): TGTGCCAGCACCCGGTCGTCTATGAGCTCCTACGAGCAGTACTTC.

There are many counts of this clonotype. The chain uses TRBV11-2 and TRBJ2-7; D is possibly TRBD2 (6 bases). The V and J ends lost 2 bases and 2 bases respectively, with 13 bases between them. This CDR3 has 15 amino acids. The germline V gene has CDR1 SGHAT and CDR2 FQNNGV. CDR3 in amino acids: CASSLSQRVTYEQYF. Here the CDR3 DNA reads TGTGCCAGCAGCTTAAGTCAGCGGGTAACCTACGAGCAGTACTTC.

This clonotype was detected many times. The J gene is TRBJ1-4, the V gene TRBV2; a weak D match, TRBD1 (6 bases). Germline V lookup: CDR1 SNHLY, CDR2 FYNNEI. V dropped 6 bases and J dropped 4 bases, with 9 bases sitting between them. There are 13 residues in the CDR3. CDR3 DNA sequence: TGTGCCAGCAGAAGACAGGTTAATGAAAAACTGTTTTTT. Amino acids: CASRRQVNEKLFF.

This clonotype was counted at least ten times. The chain couples TRBV20-1 to TRBJ2-7; 7 nucleotides line up with TRBD1. Germline loops: CDR1 DFQATT, CDR2 SNEGSKA (reference sequence). The trim removed 2 bases at V and 0 bases at J, leaving 7 bases unmatched. The CDR3 runs to 15 residues. DNA of the CDR3: TGCAGTGCTAGAAATACCGGGACAGTCTCCTACGAGCAGTACTTC. Its protein is CSARNTGTVSYEQYF.

This clonotype was recorded many times. The rearrangement links TRBV20-1 to TRBJ1-5; D gene ambiguous. Germline-derived CDR1 and CDR2 are DFQATT and SNEGSKA (reference sequence). The V end lost 3 bases, the J end lost 5 bases, and 23 bases lay between the germline ends. The length of the CDR3 is 17 residues. This chain's CDR3 is CSASARPSSTLDQPQHF. The CDR3 DNA is TGCAGTGCTAGTGCCCGGCCGAGCTCAACGCTGGATCAGCCCCAGCATTTT.

This clonotype was observed a few times. This rearrangement joins TRBV7-6 to TRBJ2-7; 7 bases match TRBD1. Trimming at V came to 1 base and at J to 2 bases, leaving 8 bases not matched to a gene. Germline CDR1 and CDR2: SGHVS and FNYEAQ. The CDR3 has 16 residues. The CDR3 nucleotides read TGTGCCAGCAGCTTAGATGATTCAGGGGGTACCTACGAGCAGTACTTC. The encoded protein is CASSLDDSGGTYEQYF.

This clonotype showed up many times. The chain employs TRBV29-1 and TRBJ2-2; no firm D call. Deletions cut 6 bases from V and 5 bases from J, with 16 bases between. This CDR3 spans 14 amino acids. Germline CDR1 reads SQVTM; CDR2 reads ANQGSEA. Here the CDR3 DNA reads TGCAGCGTACTCAAGGGATCCCCTACCGGGGAGCTGTTTTTT. Its translation: CSVLKGSPTGELFF.

There are many counts of this clonotype. The chain links TRBV29-1 to TRBJ2-7; no clear D gene. CDR1 and CDR2 (germline): SQVTM, ANQGSEA. Trimming stripped 2 bases from V and 2 bases from J, with 10 bases between. The CDR3 covers 13 residues. The CDR3 protein is CSVETGQPYEQYF. The CDR3 DNA reads as TGCAGCGTTGAAACGGGTCAGCCCTACGAGCAGTACTTC.

This clonotype was recorded many times. This chain uses TRBV7-9 with TRBJ1-1; TRBD1 might be the D (6 bases). V lost 4 bases and J 4 bases, leaving 16 bases between the germline ends. Per germline, CDR1 SEHNR and CDR2 FQNEAQ (reference sequence). This CDR3 is built from 15 residues. CDR3 sequence reads: CASSWGVGGGTEAFF. The CDR3 bases are TGTGCCAGCAGCTGGGGTGTTGGGGGCGGCACTGAAGCTTTCTTT.

About this clonotype itself: One end of the junction varies from germline; a read error may be responsible. The chain employs TRBV7-6 and TRBJ1-6, with 10 bases matching TRBD1. The CDR3 runs 15 residues. CDR1 and CDR2 (germline): SGHVS, FNYEAQ. CDR3 sequence (DNA): TGTGCCAGCAGCTCCTCGCAGGGACAGGGGACACCCCCCCACTTT. Residues: CASSSSQGQGTPPHF.